This T cell receptor beta chain was recovered during a study of T cell responses to AZD1222 COVID-19 vaccine. Study observations and caveats: The donor group comprised mostly white British people and more females; the analysis possibly underestimated clonal diversity. Only a handful of AZD1222 recipients, several in all, had baseline seropositivity.

Per germline, CDR1 SGHTS and CDR2 YDEGEE. This CDR3 has 13 residues. V was pared by 2 bases and J by 3 bases, with 5 bases between. Remarks on this clone: Its antigen remains unknown.

The method was immunoSEQ multiplex PCR; TCRdb's version includes in-frame clones alone and lacks a portion of them. Of around 120,000 clones in the sample, 80% to 90% are singletons; the top ten hold 1.5% to 2%. Sequencing used peripheral blood, obtained on day 0 of AZD1222 vaccination. The genes are TRBV5-8 and TRBJ1-4; no clear D. This sequence was found in an adult in good health. This chain's CDR3 is CASSFHSNEKLFF. The CDR3, as DNA: TGTGCCAGCAGCTTTCATTCTAATGAAAAACTGTTTTTT. The whole variable domain, filled in from reference TRBV5-8 and TRBJ1-4, reads EAGVTQSPTHLIKTRGQQATLRCSPISGHTSVYWYQQALGLGLQFLLWYDEGEERNRGNFPPRFSGRQFPNYSSELNVNALELEDSALYLCASSFHSNEKLFFGSGTQLSVL.